This T cell receptor beta chain stems from a study of post-analysis software for immune sequencing data. Study observations and caveats: Among roughly five TRBV segments more frequent in patients than controls were TRBV5-6, TRBV5-1 and TRBV20-1. F measure clustering grouped samples strongly by preparation batch.

This clonotype turned up a few times. Antigen unknown. Unique molecular identifiers tagged the TCR beta cDNA libraries. TCRdb re-called the PCR reads through MiXCR, storing one row per CDR3 protein. The sample includes 350,000 to 500,000 distinct CDR3 sequences, approximately 37% of them seen just once. The CDR3 totals 14 residues. With 4 bases clipped from V and 9 bases from J, the junction kept 10 bases outside the gene matches. Germline values: CDR1 SGHRS, CDR2 YFSETQ. The sequence was collected from a girl aged 2-10 years with multiple sclerosis. The sample consisted of blood. The chain is built from TRBV5-1 and TRBJ1-5, with 7 positions matching TRBD1. CDR3 in DNA: TGCGCCAGCAGCCCAACAGGGGACGGGCGGCCCCAGCATTTT. Its translation: CASSPTGDGRPQHF.